This T cell receptor beta chain came from a study of human T cells and chemical hapten exposure. Across the study: In the sensitization step, 2% DPC was placed on 2 cm by 2 cm of upper inner arm skin. Mainly, slight library volume differences in the pool made TCR yields vary. Study-wide points: All donors were alopecia patients, so their immunity may differ from that of healthy people.

V trimming: 6 bases; J trimming: 3 bases; junction bases outside the gene matches: 5. This CDR3 contains 13 residues. Germline V gene data show CDR1 as DFQATT and CDR2 as SNEGSKA (reference sequence). As for this clonotype: The target antigen is unknown.

Time point indicated: pre-sensitization, week 0. As for treatment: therapeutic diphenylcyclopropenone sensitization with weekly scalp DPC. It was the library that attached unique molecular identifiers to individual cDNA molecules. TCRdb passed the RACE reads through MiXCR, listing each CDR3 protein once. Here the sample spans around 120,000 distinct CDR3 sequences, 13% being singletons. The chain joins TRBV20-1 to TRBJ1-1, with TRBD1 identical over 9 bases. The source was whole blood, collected in connection with sensitization to the hapten diphenylcyclopropenone (DPC). This receptor was identified in a woman between 18 and 29 years old with alopecia areata. Some clones in this sample may be carry-over from other donors' samples. DNA for the CDR3: TGCAGTGCGACACAGGGGGCGGACACTGAAGCTTTCTTT. Its translation is CSATQGADTEAFF.